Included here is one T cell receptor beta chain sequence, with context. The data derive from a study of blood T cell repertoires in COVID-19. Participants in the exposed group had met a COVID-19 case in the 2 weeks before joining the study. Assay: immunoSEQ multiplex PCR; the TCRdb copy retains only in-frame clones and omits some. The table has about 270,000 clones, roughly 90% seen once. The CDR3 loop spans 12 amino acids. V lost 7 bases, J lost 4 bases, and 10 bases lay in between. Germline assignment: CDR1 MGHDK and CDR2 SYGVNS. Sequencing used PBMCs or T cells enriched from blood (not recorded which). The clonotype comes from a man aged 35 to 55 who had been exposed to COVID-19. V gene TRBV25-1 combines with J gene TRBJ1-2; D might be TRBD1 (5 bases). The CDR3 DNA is TGTGCCAGCACAGGGTCCATCTATGGCTACACCTTC. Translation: CASTGSIYGYTF.